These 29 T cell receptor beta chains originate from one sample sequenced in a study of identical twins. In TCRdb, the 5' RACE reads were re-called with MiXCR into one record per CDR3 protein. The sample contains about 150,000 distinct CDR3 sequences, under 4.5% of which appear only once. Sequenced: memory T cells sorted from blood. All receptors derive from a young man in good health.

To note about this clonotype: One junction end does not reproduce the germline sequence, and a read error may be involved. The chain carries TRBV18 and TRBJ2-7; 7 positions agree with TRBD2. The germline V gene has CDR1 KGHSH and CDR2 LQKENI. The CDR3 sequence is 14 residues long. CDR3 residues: CASSPLRRDYEQCF. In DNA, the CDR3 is TGTGCCAGCTCACCACTACGCCGGGACTACGAGCAGTGCTTC.

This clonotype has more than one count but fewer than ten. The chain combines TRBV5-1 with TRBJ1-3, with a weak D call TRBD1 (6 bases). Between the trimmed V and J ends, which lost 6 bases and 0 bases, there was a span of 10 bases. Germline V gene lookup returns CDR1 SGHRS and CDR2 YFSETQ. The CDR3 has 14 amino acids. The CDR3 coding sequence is TGCGCCAGCACCCCAGGGGACTCTGGAAACACCATATATTTT. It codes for CASTPGDSGNTIYF.

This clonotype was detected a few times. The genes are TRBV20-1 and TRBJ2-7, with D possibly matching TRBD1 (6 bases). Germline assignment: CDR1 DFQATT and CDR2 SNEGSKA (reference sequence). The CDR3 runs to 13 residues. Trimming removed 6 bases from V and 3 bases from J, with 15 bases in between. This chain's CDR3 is CSAYRVGNYEQYF. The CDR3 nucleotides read TGCAGTGCCTACAGGGTCGGAAACTACGAGCAGTACTTC.

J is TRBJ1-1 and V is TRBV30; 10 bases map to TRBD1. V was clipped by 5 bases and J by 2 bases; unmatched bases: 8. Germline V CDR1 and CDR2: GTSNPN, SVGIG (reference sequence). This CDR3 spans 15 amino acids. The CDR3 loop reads CAWGTGAKINTEAFF. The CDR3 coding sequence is TGTGCCTGGGGGACAGGGGCGAAAATAAACACTGAAGCTTTCTTT.

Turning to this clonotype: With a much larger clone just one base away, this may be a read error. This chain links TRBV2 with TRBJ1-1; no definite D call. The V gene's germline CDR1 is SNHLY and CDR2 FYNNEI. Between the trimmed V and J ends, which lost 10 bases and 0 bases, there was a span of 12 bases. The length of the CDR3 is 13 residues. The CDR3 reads CATCNGMNTEAFF. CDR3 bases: TGTGCCACCTGTAACGGAATGAACACTGAAGCTTTCTTT.

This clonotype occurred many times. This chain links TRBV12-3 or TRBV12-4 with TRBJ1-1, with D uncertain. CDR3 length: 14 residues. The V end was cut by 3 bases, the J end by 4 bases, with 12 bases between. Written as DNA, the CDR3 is TGTGCCAGCAGTTTCTGGTTTTCGGTCACTGAAGCTTTCTTT. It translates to CASSFWFSVTEAFF.

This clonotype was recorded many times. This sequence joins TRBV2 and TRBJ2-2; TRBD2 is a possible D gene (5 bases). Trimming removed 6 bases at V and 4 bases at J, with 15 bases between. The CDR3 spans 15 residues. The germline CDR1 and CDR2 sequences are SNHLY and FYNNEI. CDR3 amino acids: CASRAGSGSTGELFF. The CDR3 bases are TGTGCCAGCAGGGCCGGAAGCGGATCCACCGGGGAGCTGTTTTTT.

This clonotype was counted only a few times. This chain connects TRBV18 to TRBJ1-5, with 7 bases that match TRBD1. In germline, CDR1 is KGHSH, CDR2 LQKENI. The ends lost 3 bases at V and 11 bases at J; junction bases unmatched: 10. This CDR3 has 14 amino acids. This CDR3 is CASSPRGQWMAQHF. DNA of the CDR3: TGTGCCAGCTCACCTAGGGGACAGTGGATGGCCCAGCATTTT.

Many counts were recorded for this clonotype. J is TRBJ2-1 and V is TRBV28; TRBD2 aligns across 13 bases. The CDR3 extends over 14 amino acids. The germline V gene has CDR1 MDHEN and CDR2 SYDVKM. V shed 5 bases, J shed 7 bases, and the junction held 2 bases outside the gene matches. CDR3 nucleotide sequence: TGTGCCAGCAGTCGGACTAGCGGGAGAAATGAGCAGTTCTTC. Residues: CASSRTSGRNEQFF.

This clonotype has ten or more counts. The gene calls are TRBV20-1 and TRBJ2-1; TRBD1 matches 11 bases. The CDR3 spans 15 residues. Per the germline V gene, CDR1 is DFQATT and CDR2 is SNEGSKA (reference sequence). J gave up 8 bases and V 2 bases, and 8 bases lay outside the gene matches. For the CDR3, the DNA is TGCAGTGCTAGATCCGCCGGGACAGGGGGACATGAGCAGTTCTTC. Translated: CSARSAGTGGHEQFF.

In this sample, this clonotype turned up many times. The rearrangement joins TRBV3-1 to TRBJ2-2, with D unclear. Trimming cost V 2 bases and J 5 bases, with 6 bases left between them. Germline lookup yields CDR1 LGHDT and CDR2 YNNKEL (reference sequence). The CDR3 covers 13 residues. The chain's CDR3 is CASSQLATGELFF. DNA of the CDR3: TGTGCCAGCAGCCAATTGGCGACCGGGGAGCTGTTTTTT. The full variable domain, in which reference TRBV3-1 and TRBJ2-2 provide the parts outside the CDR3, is DTAVSQTPKYLVTQMGNDKSIKCEQNLGHDTMYWYKQDSKKFLKIMFSYNNKELIINETVPNRFSPKSPDKAHLNLHINSLELGDSAVYFCASSQLATGELFFGEGSRLTVL.

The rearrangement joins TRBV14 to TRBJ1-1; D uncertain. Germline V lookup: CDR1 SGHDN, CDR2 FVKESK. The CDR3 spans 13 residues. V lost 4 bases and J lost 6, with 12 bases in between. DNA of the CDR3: TGTGCCAGCAGCCGCAACCAGGCCTCTGAAGCTTTCTTT. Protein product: CASSRNQASEAFF.

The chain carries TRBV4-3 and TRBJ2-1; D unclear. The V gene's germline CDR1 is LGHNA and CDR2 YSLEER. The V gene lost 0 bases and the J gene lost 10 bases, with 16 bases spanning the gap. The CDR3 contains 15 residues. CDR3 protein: CASSQESLVLAEQFF. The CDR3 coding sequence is TGCGCCAGCAGCCAAGAATCCCTGGTGTTAGCAGAGCAGTTCTTC.

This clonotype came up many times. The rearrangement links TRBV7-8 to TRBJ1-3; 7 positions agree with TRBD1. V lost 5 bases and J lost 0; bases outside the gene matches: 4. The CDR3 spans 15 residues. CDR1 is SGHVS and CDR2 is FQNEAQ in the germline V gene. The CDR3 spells CASSPSGGSGNTIYF. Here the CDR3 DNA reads TGTGCCAGCAGCCCGTCAGGGGGCTCTGGAAACACCATATATTTT.

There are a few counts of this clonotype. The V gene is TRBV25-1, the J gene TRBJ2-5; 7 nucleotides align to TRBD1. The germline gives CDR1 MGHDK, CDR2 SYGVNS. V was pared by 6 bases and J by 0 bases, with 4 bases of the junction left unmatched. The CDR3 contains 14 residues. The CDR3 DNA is TGTGCCAGCAGATCGGACAGGTACCAAGAGACCCAGTACTTC. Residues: CASRSDRYQETQYF.

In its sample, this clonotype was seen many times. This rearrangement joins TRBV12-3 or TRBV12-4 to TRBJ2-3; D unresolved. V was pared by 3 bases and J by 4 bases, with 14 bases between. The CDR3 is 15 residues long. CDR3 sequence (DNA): TGTGCCAGCAGTTTTGGTTCGCCTGCGCCAGATACGCAGTATTTT. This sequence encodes CASSFGSPAPDTQYF.

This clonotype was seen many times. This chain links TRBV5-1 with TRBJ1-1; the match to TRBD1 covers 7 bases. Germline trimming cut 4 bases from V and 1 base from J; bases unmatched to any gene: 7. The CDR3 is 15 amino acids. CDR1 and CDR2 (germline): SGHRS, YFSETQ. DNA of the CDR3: TGCGCCAGCAGCCCGGCGGACAGGAGGAACACTGAAGCTTTCTTT. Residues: CASSPADRRNTEAFF.

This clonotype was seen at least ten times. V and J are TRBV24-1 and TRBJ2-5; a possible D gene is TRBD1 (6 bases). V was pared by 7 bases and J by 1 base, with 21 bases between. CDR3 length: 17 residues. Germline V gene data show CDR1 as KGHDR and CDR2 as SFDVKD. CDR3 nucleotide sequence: TGTGCCACCAGCGGGGACGGGACAACGGGCTCCCAAGAGACCCAGTACTTC. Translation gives CATSGDGTTGSQETQYF.

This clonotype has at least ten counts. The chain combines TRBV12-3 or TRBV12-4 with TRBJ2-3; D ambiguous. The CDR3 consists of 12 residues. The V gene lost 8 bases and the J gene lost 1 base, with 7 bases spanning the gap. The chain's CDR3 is CASGRGTDTQYF. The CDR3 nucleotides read TGTGCCAGCGGCCGGGGCACAGATACGCAGTATTTT.

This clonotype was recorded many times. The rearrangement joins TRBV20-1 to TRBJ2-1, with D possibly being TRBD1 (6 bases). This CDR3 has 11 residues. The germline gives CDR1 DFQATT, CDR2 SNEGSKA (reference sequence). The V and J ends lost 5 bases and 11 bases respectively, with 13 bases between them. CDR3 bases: TGCAGTGCTCCCAGGGGAGCGCAGCAGTTCTTC. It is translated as CSAPRGAQQFF.

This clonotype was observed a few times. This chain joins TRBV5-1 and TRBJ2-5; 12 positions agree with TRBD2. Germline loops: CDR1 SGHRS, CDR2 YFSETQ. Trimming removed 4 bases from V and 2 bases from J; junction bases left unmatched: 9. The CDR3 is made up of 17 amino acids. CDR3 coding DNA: TGCGCCAGCAGCCCCGGAGGCCTAGCGGGAGGGCAAGAGACCCAGTACTTC. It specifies CASSPGGLAGGQETQYF.

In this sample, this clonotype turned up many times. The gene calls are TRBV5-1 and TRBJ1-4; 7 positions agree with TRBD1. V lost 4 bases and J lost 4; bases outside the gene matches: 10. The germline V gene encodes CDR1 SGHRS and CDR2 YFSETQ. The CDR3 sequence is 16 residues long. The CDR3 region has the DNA TGCGCCAGCAGCGCCGGACAGGACCCATTTAATGAAAAACTGTTTTTT. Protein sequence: CASSAGQDPFNEKLFF.

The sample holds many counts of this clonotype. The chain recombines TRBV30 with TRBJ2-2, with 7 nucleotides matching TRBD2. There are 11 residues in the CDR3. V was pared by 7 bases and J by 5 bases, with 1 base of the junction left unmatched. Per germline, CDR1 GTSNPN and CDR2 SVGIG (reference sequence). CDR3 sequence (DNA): TGTGCCTTCGGGAGGACCGGGGAGCTGTTTTTT. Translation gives CAFGRTGELFF.

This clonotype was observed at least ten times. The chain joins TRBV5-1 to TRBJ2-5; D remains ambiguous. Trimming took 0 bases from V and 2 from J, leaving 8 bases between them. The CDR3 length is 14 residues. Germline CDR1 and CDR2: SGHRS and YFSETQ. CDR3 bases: TGCGCCAGCAGCTTGGGACACTCTCAAGAGACCCAGTACTTC. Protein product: CASSLGHSQETQYF.

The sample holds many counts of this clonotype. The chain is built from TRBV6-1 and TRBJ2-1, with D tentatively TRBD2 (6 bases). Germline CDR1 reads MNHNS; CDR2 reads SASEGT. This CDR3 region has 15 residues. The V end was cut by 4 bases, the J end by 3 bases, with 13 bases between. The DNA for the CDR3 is TGTGCCAGCAGTGCTCTCCTCGGGGGCTACAATGAGCAGTTCTTC. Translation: CASSALLGGYNEQFF.

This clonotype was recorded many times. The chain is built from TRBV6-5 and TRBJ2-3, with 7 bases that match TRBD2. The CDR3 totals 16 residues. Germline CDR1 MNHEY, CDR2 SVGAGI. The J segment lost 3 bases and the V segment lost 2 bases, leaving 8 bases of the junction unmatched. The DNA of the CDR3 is TGTGCCAGCAGTTACGGTGCGGGAGTAGGAACAGATACGCAGTATTTT. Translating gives CASSYGAGVGTDTQYF.

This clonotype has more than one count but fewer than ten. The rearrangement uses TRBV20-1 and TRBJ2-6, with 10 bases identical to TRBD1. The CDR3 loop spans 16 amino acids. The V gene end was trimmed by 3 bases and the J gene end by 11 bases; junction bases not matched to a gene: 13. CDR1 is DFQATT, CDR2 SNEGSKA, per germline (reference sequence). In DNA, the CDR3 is TGCAGTGCTAGTCCTGTGGGACAGGGGTATACCGACGTCCTGACTTTC. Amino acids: CSASPVGQGYTDVLTF.

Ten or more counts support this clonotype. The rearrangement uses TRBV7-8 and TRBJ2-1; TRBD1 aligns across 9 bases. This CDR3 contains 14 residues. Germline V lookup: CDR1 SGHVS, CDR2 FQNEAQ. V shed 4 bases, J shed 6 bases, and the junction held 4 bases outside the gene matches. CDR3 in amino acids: CASSWGQGGNEQFF. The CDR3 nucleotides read TGTGCCAGCAGCTGGGGACAGGGTGGCAATGAGCAGTTCTTC.

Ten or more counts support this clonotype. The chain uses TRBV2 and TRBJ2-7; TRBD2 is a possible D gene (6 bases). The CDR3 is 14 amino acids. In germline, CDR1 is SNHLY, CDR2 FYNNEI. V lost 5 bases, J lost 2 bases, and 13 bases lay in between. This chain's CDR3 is CASSPAGLAYEQYF. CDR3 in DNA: TGTGCCAGCAGTCCTGCGGGACTCGCCTACGAGCAGTACTTC.